The clone carrying this TCR beta chain was counted a few times. Here immunoSEQ multiplex PCR was the method, and the copy in TCRdb shows in-frame clones only, minus some. The top ten clones hold roughly 12% of a sample with 180,000 or so clones, about 81% of them seen once. This sample was included in a study of blood T cell repertoires in COVID-19. Study-wide context: Some COVID-19 samples were acute and others convalescent; all came from the United States, Italy and Spain.

The CDR3 runs 19 residues. J gave up 0 bases and V 5 bases, and 13 bases lay outside the gene matches. Germline CDR1 is SNHLY and CDR2 is FYNNEI. Sample: peripheral blood. This TCR came from a woman aged 80 or older with COVID-19, enrolled during active disease. The rearrangement joins TRBV2 to TRBJ1-5, with TRBD1 matching over 10 bases. CDR3 DNA sequence: TGTGCCAGCAGTTATGTGCCGGGACAGGGGCCCTATAGCAATCAGCCCCAGCATTTT. Its translation is CASSYVPGQGPYSNQPQHF. The whole variable domain, remainder taken from reference TRBV2 and TRBJ1-5, is EPEVTQTPSHQVTQMGQEVILRCVPISNHLYFYWYRQILGQKVEFLVSFYNNEISEKSEIFDDQFSVERPDGSNFTLKIRSTKLEDSAMYFCASSYVPGQGPYSNQPQHFGDGTRLSIL.